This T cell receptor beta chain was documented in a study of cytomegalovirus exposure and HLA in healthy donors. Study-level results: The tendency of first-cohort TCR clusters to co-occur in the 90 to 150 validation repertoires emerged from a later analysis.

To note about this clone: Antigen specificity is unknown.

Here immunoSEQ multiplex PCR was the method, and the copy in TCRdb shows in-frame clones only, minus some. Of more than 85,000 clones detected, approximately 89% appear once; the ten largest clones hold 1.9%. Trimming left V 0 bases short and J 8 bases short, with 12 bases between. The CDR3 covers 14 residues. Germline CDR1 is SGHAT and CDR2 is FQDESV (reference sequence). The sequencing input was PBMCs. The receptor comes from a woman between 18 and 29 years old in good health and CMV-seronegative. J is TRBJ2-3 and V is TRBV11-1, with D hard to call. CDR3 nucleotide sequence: TGTGCCAGCAGCTTAGCGCCCGACGAGGCTACGCAGTATTTT. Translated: CASSLAPDEATQYF.